These T cell receptor beta chains were read from a single sample in a study of blood T cell dynamics during melanoma immunotherapy. The protocol was immunoSEQ multiplex PCR, while the TCRdb copy is restricted to in-frame clones and leaves out a portion. The sample yields roughly 25,000 clones, 87% seen once. This specimen consisted of blood, obtained from a patient treated with checkpoint blockade. Every receptor here comes from a human donor with melanoma. The CDR3 runs from the conserved cysteine through the conserved F or W. A D gene is named only where the DNA matches it firmly. Size is omitted from some rows. Given values are once, few, many or a class for expanded clones.

>TRBJ2-1|NA|NA|TRBV14
CASSHVVGQGSYNEQFF
TGTGCCAGCAGCCATGTCGTGGGGCAGGGTTCCTACAATGAGCAGTTCTTC
>TRBJ1-1|TRBD1|NA|TRBV10-3
CAISRSETGGSEAFF
TGTGCCATCAGTAGGTCTGAGACAGGGGGTTCTGAAGCTTTCTTT
>TRBJ2-4|NA|NA|TRBV15
CATSRDRLRGSETENIQYF
TGTGCCACCAGCAGAGATCGATTAAGGGGCTCCGAAACGGAGAACATTCAGTACTTC
>TRBJ2-1|NA|NA|TRBV6-1
CATVDILYNEQFF
TGTGCCACCGTGGACATCCTCTATAATGAGCAGTTCTTC
>TRBJ2-5|NA|few|TRBV5-6
CASSLVGRDYETQYF
TGTGCCAGCAGCTTGGTAGGCAGGGATTATGAGACCCAGTACTTC
>TRBJ2-1|TRBD1|NA|TRBV28
CASSLQGAGQGFF
TGTGCCAGCAGTTTGCAGGGGGCGGGCCAAGGATTCTTC
>TRBJ1-3|NA|NA|TRBV15
CATSRDLVLSGNTIYF
TGTGCCACCAGCAGAGATCTGGTTCTCTCTGGAAACACCATATATTTT
>TRBJ2-5|TRBD2|NA|TRBV4-1
CASSQPLAGQTQYF
TGCGCCAGCAGCCAACCACTAGCGGGGCAGACCCAGTACTTC
>TRBJ2-3|NA|NA|TRBV9
CASSVQGVSDTQYF
TGTGCCAGCAGCGTTCAGGGCGTCTCAGATACGCAGTATTTT
>TRBJ2-7|TRBD2|once|TRBV28
CASSLRTSESYEQYF
TGTGCCAGCAGTTTAAGGACTAGCGAGTCCTACGAGCAGTACTTC
>TRBJ2-7|TRBD2|NA|TRBV14
CASSRGTSGLYTYEQYF
TGTGCCAGCAGCCGCGGGACTAGCGGGCTCTATACCTACGAGCAGTACTTC
>TRBJ1-2|TRBD1|NA|TRBV10-3
CAISESGGTAGGYTF
TGTGCCATCAGTGAGTCAGGTGGGACAGCGGGTGGCTACACCTTC
>TRBJ2-7|NA|few|TRBV6-1
CASSEASSYEQYF
TGTGCCAGCAGTGAAGCGTCCTCCTACGAGCAGTACTTC
>TRBJ1-1|NA|NA|TRBV15
CATPPGGRTEAFF
TGTGCCACCCCCCCGGGGGGAAGGACTGAAGCTTTCTTT
>TRBJ1-3|NA|NA|TRBV21-1
CASSKGKGCSGNTIYF
TGTGCCAGCAGCAAAGGTAAGGGGTGCTCTGGAAACACCATATATTTT
>TRBJ1-5|NA|NA|TRBV5-5
CASRSSHSGGDQPQHF
TGTGCCAGCAGGTCGTCGCACAGTGGAGGTGATCAGCCCCAGCATTTT
>TRBJ2-7|TRBD2|NA|TRBV11-2
CASSSGLASEQYF
TGTGCCAGCAGCTCTGGACTAGCGTCCGAGCAGTACTTC
>TRBJ1-4|TRBD1|NA|TRBV7-9
CASSLGQGRGTNEKLFF
TGTGCCAGCAGCTTAGGACAGGGGAGAGGAACTAATGAAAAACTGTTTTTT
>TRBJ1-1|NA|NA|TRBV7-6
CASSYGGRDEAFF
TGTGCCAGCAGCTACGGGGGGAGGGATGAAGCTTTCTTT
>TRBJ2-3|TRBD2|NA|TRBV7-3
CASSLRATGGPTDTQYF
TGTGCCAGCAGCTTAAGAGCGACGGGAGGGCCCACAGATACGCAGTATTTT
>TRBJ1-3|NA|NA|TRBV29-1
CSVGEGYTIYF
TGCAGCGTTGGAGAGGGCTACACCATATATTTT
>TRBJ2-7|NA|NA|TRBV5-1
CASSLEPHYEQYF
TGCGCCAGCAGCTTGGAGCCACACTACGAGCAGTACTTC
>TRBJ2-1|NA|few|TRBV7-3
CASSQNLGTQQFF
TGTGCCAGCAGCCAGAACCTCGGGACACAGCAGTTCTTC
>TRBJ2-7|NA|NA|TRBV7-9
CASSFSSGPEQYF
TGTGCCAGCAGCTTCTCCAGCGGGCCCGAGCAGTACTTC
>TRBJ2-5|NA|NA|TRBV23-1
CASSPPTRETQYF
TGCGCCAGCAGTCCGCCTACACGAGAGACCCAGTACTTC
>TRBJ1-4|NA|NA|TRBV27
CASSLSARRVPNEKLFF
TGTGCCAGCAGTTTATCGGCCCGCAGGGTTCCTAATGAAAAACTGTTTTTT
>TRBJ2-7|NA|NA|TRBV19
CASRGARTYEQYF
TGTGCCAGCCGAGGGGCCAGAACCTACGAGCAGTACTTC
>TRBJ2-5|NA|NA|TRBV28
CASSHGGGRANKETQYF
TGTGCCAGCAGCCACGGAGGGGGCAGGGCCAACAAGGAGACCCAGTACTTC
>TRBJ2-7|NA|NA|TRBV6-5
CASSLPMANEQYF
TGTGCCAGCAGTCTTCCCATGGCCAACGAGCAGTACTTC
>TRBJ2-7|TRBD2|NA|TRBV29-1
CSVSSGRDEQYF
TGCAGCGTTTCTAGCGGGAGAGACGAGCAGTACTTC
>TRBJ2-1|TRBD2|NA|TRBV18
CASSPGRGDYNEQFF
TGTGCCAGCTCACCAGGGCGGGGGGATTACAATGAGCAGTTCTTC
>TRBJ2-2|TRBD2|NA|TRBV2
CASSELAGGPGELFF
TGTGCCAGCAGTGAACTAGCGGGAGGGCCCGGGGAGCTGTTTTTT
>TRBJ1-3|NA|NA|TRBV5-1
CASSFSLGNTIYF
TGCGCCAGCAGCTTCAGTTTAGGAAACACCATATATTTT
>TRBJ2-7|TRBD2|NA|TRBV2
CASSAGGLKREQYF
TGTGCCAGCAGTGCGGGAGGGCTCAAGCGAGAGCAGTACTTC
>TRBJ2-6|TRBD1|NA|TRBV5-6
CASSQGQGTPGGANVLTF
TGTGCCAGCAGCCAAGGACAGGGAACCCCAGGTGGGGCCAACGTCCTGACTTTC
>TRBJ1-1|NA|NA|TRBV28
CASSLERRNTEAFF
TGTGCCAGCAGTCTAGAGAGGCGGAACACTGAAGCTTTCTTT
>TRBJ2-1|TRBD2|NA|TRBV28
CASGSGNFLANEQFF
TGTGCCAGCGGTAGCGGGAACTTTCTTGCCAATGAGCAGTTCTTC
>TRBJ2-1|TRBD2|NA|TRBV14
CASSPLAGEFHEQFF
TGTGCCAGCAGCCCGCTAGCGGGAGAATTTCATGAGCAGTTCTTC
>TRBJ1-1|NA|NA|TRBV28
CASSPLQALNTEAFF
TGTGCCAGCAGTCCACTGCAGGCGTTGAACACTGAAGCTTTCTTT
>TRBJ2-7|TRBD2|NA|TRBV11-2
CASSLTPSGYEQYF
TGTGCCAGCAGCTTAACGCCTAGCGGTTACGAGCAGTACTTC
>TRBJ2-5|TRBD1|NA|TRBV19
CASSLRDSQETQYF
TGTGCCAGTAGTCTAAGGGACAGCCAAGAGACCCAGTACTTC
>TRBJ1-6|TRBD1|NA|TRBV6-1
CASAPPGQGNSPLHF
TGTGCCTCAGCGCCCCCGGGACAGGGGAACTCACCCCTCCACTTT
>TRBJ2-2|TRBD2|NA|TRBV27
CASSFNWEGSNTGELFF
TGTGCCAGCAGTTTCAATTGGGAGGGGTCGAACACCGGGGAGCTGTTTTTT
>TRBJ1-1|NA|NA|TRBV2
CASTKQGPNTEAFF
TGTGCCAGCACTAAACAGGGCCCGAACACTGAAGCTTTCTTT
>TRBJ1-4|NA|NA|TRBV5-1
CASSLNLAGGNEKLFF
TGCGCCAGCAGCTTGAACCTAGCGGGGGGTAATGAAAAACTGTTTTTT
>TRBJ2-2|TRBD2|NA|TRBV7-2
CASSTTTSGVYTGELFF
TGTGCCAGCAGCACGACGACTAGCGGGGTTTACACCGGGGAGCTGTTTTTT
>TRBJ2-7|TRBD1|NA|TRBV28
CASRGDRVYEQYF
TGTGCCAGCAGGGGGGACAGGGTCTACGAGCAGTACTTC
>TRBJ1-5|NA|NA|TRBV28
CASSRRVGNQPQHF
TGTGCCAGCAGTAGGCGGGTGGGTAATCAGCCCCAGCATTTT
>TRBJ2-7|TRBD1|medium-sized|TRBV2
CASSETGGPYEQYF
TGTGCCAGCAGTGAGACAGGGGGCCCCTACGAGCAGTACTTC
>TRBJ2-6|NA|NA|TRBV4-1
CASSQVTGSGANVLTF
TGCGCCAGCAGCCAGGTTACTGGCTCTGGGGCCAACGTCCTGACTTTC
>TRBJ1-1|NA|few|TRBV11-3
CASSPATNTEAFF
TGTGCCAGCAGCCCCGCCACGAACACTGAAGCTTTCTTT
>TRBJ1-6|NA|NA|TRBV2
CASSDWPSDNSPLHF
TGTGCCAGCAGTGATTGGCCTTCGGATAATTCACCCCTCCACTTT
>TRBJ2-3|TRBD1|NA|TRBV11-1
CASSPGQGTDTQYF
TGTGCCAGCAGCCCCGGACAGGGAACAGATACGCAGTATTTT
>TRBJ2-1|TRBD1|NA|TRBV5-1
CASSWTGKNEQFF
TGCGCCAGCAGCTGGACAGGGAAGAATGAGCAGTTCTTC
>TRBJ2-3|NA|NA|TRBV4-2
CASSPPGQGYTDTQYF
TGTGCCAGCAGCCCCCCGGGGCAGGGGTACACAGATACGCAGTATTTT